Presented here are 3 T cell receptor beta chains from one specimen sequenced in a study of cytomegalovirus exposure and HLA in healthy donors (dated by TCRdb to about 2017). The method behind the library was the immunoSEQ multiplex PCR assay. The multiplex PCR relied on a mix of 60 forward primers for TCR Vbeta segments and 13 reverse primers for TCR Jbeta segments. TCRdb stores this immuneACCESS table with in-frame sequences only. Part of the clones is absent; in the studies checked, under half of the shortfall reflects unresolved V genes, and no reason is known for the rest. The sample table lists more than 85,000 clones, around 73% of them with a count of one. The ten largest account for 1.2% of the sample. Sequenced material: PBMCs. The receptors derive from a female donor in good health and CMV-seronegative.

The V call is TRBV9, the J call TRBJ2-5; 9 bases line up with TRBD1. The ends lost 4 bases at V and 4 bases at J; junction bases unmatched: 5. This CDR3 contains 14 residues. CDR1 and CDR2 from the germline V gene are SGDLS and YYNGEE. CDR3 sequence (DNA): TGTGCCAGCAGCAAAAACAGGGGGCGAGAGACCCAGTACTTC. Translation gives CASSKNRGRETQYF.

The chain is built from TRBV14 and TRBJ1-2; 11 nucleotides match TRBD1. Looked up from germline, CDR1 is SGHDN and CDR2 is FVKESK. Unmatched junction bases numbered 5, after V lost 0 bases and J lost 2 bases. The CDR3 loop spans 17 amino acids. Here the CDR3 DNA reads TGTGCCAGCAGCCAAGATCCCAGGACAGGGGGCAACTATGGCTACACCTTC. As protein: CASSQDPRTGGNYGYTF.

The chain links TRBV2 to TRBJ2-5; 11 bases fit TRBD2. The CDR3 is 15 residues long. Germline CDR1 and CDR2: SNHLY and FYNNEI. V dropped 5 bases and J dropped 5; count of bases not matched to a gene: 7. The DNA for the CDR3 is TGTGCCAGCAGTCCTCTAGCGGGAGGAAGGGAGACCCAGTACTTC. Translated, it gives CASSPLAGGRETQYF. Using reference TRBV2 and TRBJ2-5 for the parts outside the CDR3, the full variable domain is EPEVTQTPSHQVTQMGQEVILRCVPISNHLYFYWYRQILGQKVEFLVSFYNNEISEKSEIFDDQFSVERPDGSNFTLKIRSTKLEDSAMYFCASSPLAGGRETQYFGPGTRLLVL.